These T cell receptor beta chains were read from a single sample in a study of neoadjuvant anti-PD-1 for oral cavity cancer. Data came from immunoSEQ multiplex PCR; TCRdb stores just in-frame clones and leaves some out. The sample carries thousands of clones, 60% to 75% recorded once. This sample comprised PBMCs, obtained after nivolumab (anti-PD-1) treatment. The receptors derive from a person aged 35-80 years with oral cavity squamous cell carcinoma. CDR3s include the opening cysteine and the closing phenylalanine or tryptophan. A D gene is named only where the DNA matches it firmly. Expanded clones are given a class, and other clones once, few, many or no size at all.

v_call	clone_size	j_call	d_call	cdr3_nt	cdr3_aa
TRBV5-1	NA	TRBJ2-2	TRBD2	TGCGCCAGCAGCTTGACTAGCGGGGGCCTAATTCCCGGGGAGCTGTTTTTT	CASSLTSGGLIPGELFF
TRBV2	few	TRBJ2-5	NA	TGTGCCAGTAACATAAATCAAGAGACCCAGTACTTC	CASNINQETQYF
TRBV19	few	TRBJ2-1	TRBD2	TGTGCCAGTAAGGCTAGCGGGGGCAATGAGCAGTTCTTC	CASKASGGNEQFF
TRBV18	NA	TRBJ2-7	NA	TGTGCCAGCTCACCATTTGGGGAAAGCTCCTACGAGCAGTACTTC	CASSPFGESSYEQYF
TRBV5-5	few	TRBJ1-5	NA	TGTGCCAGCGCCGAGGATTGGGACAACAATCAGCCCCAGCATTTT	CASAEDWDNNQPQHF
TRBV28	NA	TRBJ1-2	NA	TGTGCCAGCAGTCACCCAGGGGTAGTTGGCTACACCTTC	CASSHPGVVGYTF
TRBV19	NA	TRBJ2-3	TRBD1	TGTGCCAGCCGGGACAGGGGGTACCCAAGCACAGATACGCAGTATTTT	CASRDRGYPSTDTQYF
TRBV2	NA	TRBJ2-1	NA	TGTGCCATAGACGAGTACAATGAGCAGTTCTTC	CAIDEYNEQFF
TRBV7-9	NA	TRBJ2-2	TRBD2	TGTGCCAGCAGCCGACCCTGGGGTAGCGGGGTCGGGGAGCTGTTTTTT	CASSRPWGSGVGELFF
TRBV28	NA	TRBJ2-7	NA	TGTGCCAGCAGTTTCTGGCAGGGCGCCTCCTACGAGCAGTACTTC	CASSFWQGASYEQYF
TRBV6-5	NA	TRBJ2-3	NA	TGTGCCAGCAGTTACCGGGGCCGCACAGATACGCAGTATTTT	CASSYRGRTDTQYF
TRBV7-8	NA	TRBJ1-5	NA	TGTGCCAGCAGCGGCTCCTCCGGGACAAGGATCAATCAGCCCCAGCATTTT	CASSGSSGTRINQPQHF
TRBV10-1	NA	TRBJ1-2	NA	TGCGCCAGCAGTGACCGTCAGGGAGATGGCTACACCTTC	CASSDRQGDGYTF
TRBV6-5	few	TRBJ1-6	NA	TGTGCCAGCAGTTACTTTGGGGAAATCCATAATTCACCCCTCCACTTT	CASSYFGEIHNSPLHF
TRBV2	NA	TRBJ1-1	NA	TGTGCCAGCACTCAGACTCTAGGGAACACTGAAGCTTTCTTT	CASTQTLGNTEAFF
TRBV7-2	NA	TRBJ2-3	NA	TGTGCCAGCAGCTTAGGGGTGGGTAGCACAGATACGCAGTATTTT	CASSLGVGSTDTQYF